Listed here is a single T cell receptor beta chain. Its antigen is unknown. Repertoires were generated with immunoSEQ multiplex PCR, while TCRdb's copy carries only in-frame clones and drops some. The repertoire includes over a million clones, 96% of them detected once, and more than 0.9% sits in the top ten. Per germline, CDR1 SNHLY and CDR2 FYNNEI. J was trimmed by 8 bases and V by 4 bases; bases with no gene match: 2. The CDR3 covers 14 residues. This entry is derived from a study of shared clonotypes between healthy human individuals. Background on the study: CD8 memory received one plate per donor, CD8 naive two, CD4 memory three and CD4 naive three. Study results and caveats: Generally, naive subsets came out with larger estimated richness than memory subsets.

Splitting of CD4+ cells produced CD45RA+ naive and CD45RA-negative memory subsets. J is TRBJ1-4 and V is TRBV2; TRBD1 matches at 12 bases. This TCR derives from a young man in good health. Sequencing was done on a sample of naive CD4+ T cells sorted from blood. As to subset: CD45RA+ positively selected. The CDR3 sequence is CASSGDRGHEKLFF. The CDR3 DNA reads TGTGCCAGCAGTGGGGACAGGGGGCACGAAAAACTGTTTTTT. Looking up the rest from reference TRBV2 and TRBJ1-4 gives the full variable domain: EPEVTQTPSHQVTQMGQEVILRCVPISNHLYFYWYRQILGQKVEFLVSFYNNEISEKSEIFDDQFSVERPDGSNFTLKIRSTKLEDSAMYFCASSGDRGHEKLFFGSGTQLSVL.